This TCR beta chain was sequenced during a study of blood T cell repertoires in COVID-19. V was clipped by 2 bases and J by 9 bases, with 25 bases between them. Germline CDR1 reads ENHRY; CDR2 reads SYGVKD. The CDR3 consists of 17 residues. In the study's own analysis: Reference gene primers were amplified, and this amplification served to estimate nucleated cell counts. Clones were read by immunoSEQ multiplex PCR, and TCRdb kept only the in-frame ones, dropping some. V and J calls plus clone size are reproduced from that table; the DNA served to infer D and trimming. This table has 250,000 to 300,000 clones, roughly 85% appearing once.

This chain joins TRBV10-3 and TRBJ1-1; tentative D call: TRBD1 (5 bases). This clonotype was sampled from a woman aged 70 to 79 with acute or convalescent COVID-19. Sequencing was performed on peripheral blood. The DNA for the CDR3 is TGTGCCATCAGTGAGCCCAAGGGGATAAATGTAGGGACTCAAGCTTTCTTT. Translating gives CAISEPKGINVGTQAFF.